One sample yielded the 15 T cell receptor beta chains listed below, sequenced in a study of T cells after posttransplantation cyclophosphamide. Cells defined as naive were viable CD3+CD4+ or CD3+CD8+ and CCR7+CD45RA+CD45RO-CD95-CD27+CD28+. Sequencing used immunoSEQ multiplex PCR; TCRdb keeps in-frame clones, though not all of them. The sample yields about 32,000 clones, about nine tenths seen once. Sequenced: naive CD4+ T cells sorted from PBMCs. Receptors were obtained from a woman aged 55-70 years in good health, CMV-negative, and a related stem cell transplant donor.

This chain connects TRBV7-9 to TRBJ1-2; 8 positions agree with TRBD1. CDR3 length equals 16 residues. V lost 5 bases and J lost 8; bases outside the gene matches: 16. The germline V gene encodes CDR1 SEHNR and CDR2 FQNEAQ (reference sequence). As DNA, the CDR3 is TGTGCCAGCAGCCCTAGATGGGCAGGGGGCGAGTACGGCTACACCTTC. It specifies CASSPRWAGGEYGYTF. Drawing the rest from reference TRBV7-9 and TRBJ1-2, the complete variable domain is DTGVSQNPRHKITKRGQNVTFRCDPISEHNRLYWYRQTLGQGPEFLTYFQNEAQLEKSRLLSDRFSAERPKGSFSTLEIQRTEQGDSAMYLCASSPRWAGGEYGYTFGSGTRLTVV.

The chain recombines TRBV30 with TRBJ1-5; 8 positions match TRBD1. Per germline, CDR1 GTSNPN and CDR2 SVGIG (reference sequence). The CDR3 runs to 17 residues. V shed 2 bases, J shed 0 bases, and the junction held 9 bases outside the gene matches. CDR3 in amino acids: CAWSLDRGPYSNQPQHF. CDR3 nucleotide sequence: TGTGCCTGGAGTCTAGACAGGGGACCTTATAGCAATCAGCCCCAGCATTTT.

This chain uses TRBV2 with TRBJ2-3; 9 bases line up with TRBD2. The germline gives CDR1 SNHLY, CDR2 FYNNEI. The CDR3 has 15 amino acids. V shed 6 bases and J 8 bases; nucleotides not matched to a gene: 12. CDR3 nucleotides: TGTGCCAGCAGGCCCGGGACTAGCTATGGTGGTACGCAGTATTTT. This sequence encodes CASRPGTSYGGTQYF.

The gene calls are TRBV27 and TRBJ2-3; D unresolved. The CDR3 spans 13 residues. CDR1 is MNHEY and CDR2 is SMNVEV in the germline V gene (reference sequence). Trimming cost V 5 bases and J 7 bases, with 13 bases left between them. The DNA for the CDR3 is TGTGCCAGCAGTCACCCTATAGAGCATACGCAGTATTTT. As protein: CASSHPIEHTQYF.

The genes are TRBV28 and TRBJ1-2; a possible D gene is TRBD1 (5 bases). Germline V gene sequence: CDR1 MDHEN, CDR2 SYDVKM. V was pared by 4 bases and J by 5 bases, with 5 bases between. The CDR3 spans 11 residues. CDR3 DNA: TGTGCCAGCAGTTCAGGGTATGGCTACACCTTC. Its protein is CASSSGYGYTF.

This chain links TRBV30 with TRBJ2-5; 14 positions agree with TRBD2. In germline, CDR1 is GTSNPN, CDR2 SVGIG (reference sequence). The CDR3 extends over 13 amino acids. The J segment lost 8 bases and the V segment lost 8 bases, leaving 7 bases of the junction unmatched. The CDR3 DNA sequence: TGTGCCGCGGGACTAGCGGGAGTAAACACCCAGTACTTC. Protein sequence: CAAGLAGVNTQYF.

This rearrangement joins TRBV15 to TRBJ1-4; 10 bases are a match to TRBD1. CDR3 size: 14 residues. Germline V lookup: CDR1 LNHNV, CDR2 YYDKDF (reference sequence). Unmatched junction bases numbered 3, after V lost 3 bases and J lost 8 bases. Written as DNA, the CDR3 is TGTGCCACCAGCAGGGGGACAGGGGACGAAAAACTGTTTTTT. Translated: CATSRGTGDEKLFF.

Written as DNA, the CDR3 is TGCGCCAGCGCGGGAGGGAGCGGGGAGCTGTTTTTT. It specifies CASAGGSGELFF. This rearrangement joins TRBV10-1 to TRBJ2-2, with 9 positions matching TRBD2. The germline V gene encodes CDR1 WNHNN and CDR2 SYGVQD (reference sequence). V was pared by 8 bases and J by 7 bases, with 2 bases of the junction left unmatched. The CDR3 length is 12 residues.

The chain is built from TRBV19 and TRBJ2-1; perhaps TRBD2 as D (5 bases). The germline V gene encodes CDR1 LNHDA and CDR2 SQIVND (reference sequence). The V end was cut by 2 bases, the J end by 9 bases, with 14 bases between. This CDR3 contains 14 residues. This chain's CDR3 is CASSIMARAGEQFF. CDR3 in DNA: TGTGCCAGTAGTATAATGGCCCGGGCGGGTGAGCAGTTCTTC.

V usage is TRBV7-9 and J usage is TRBJ1-1; 7 nucleotides match TRBD1. V trimming: 0 bases; J trimming: 2 bases; junction bases outside the gene matches: 0. The V gene's germline CDR1 is SEHNR and CDR2 FQNEAQ (reference sequence). The CDR3 sequence is 14 residues long. The CDR3 region has the DNA TGTGCCAGCAGCTTAGCAGGGGGCAACACTGAAGCTTTCTTT. Its translation: CASSLAGGNTEAFF.

This chain joins TRBV2 and TRBJ1-1; D is possibly TRBD1 (6 bases). Germline CDR1 and CDR2: SNHLY and FYNNEI. Trimming took off 6 bases at V and 8 bases at J, with 10 bases between the two ends. The CDR3 is 11 residues long. CDR3 sequence: CASRGAGEAFF. Here the CDR3 DNA reads TGTGCCAGCAGGGGGGCAGGGGAAGCTTTCTTT.

The rearrangement links TRBV19 to TRBJ2-1; TRBD2 aligns across 8 bases. The ends lost 3 bases at V and 6 bases at J; junction bases unmatched: 7. Germline V gives CDR1 LNHDA, CDR2 SQIVND (reference sequence). CDR3 length: 15 residues. As DNA, the CDR3 is TGTGCCAGTAGTATCGGACTAGCAGACACCAATGAGCAGTTCTTC. Amino acid sequence: CASSIGLADTNEQFF.

V gene TRBV10-2 combines with J gene TRBJ1-4; possible D gene TRBD1, 6 bases. CDR1 is WSHSY and CDR2 is SAAADI in the germline V gene. V was trimmed by 0 bases and J by 5 bases, leaving 10 bases between them. This CDR3 region has 15 residues. The CDR3 is CASSESGGGNEKLFF. The CDR3 region has the DNA TGCGCCAGCAGTGAGTCAGGGGGGGGCAATGAAAAACTGTTTTTT.

The chain employs TRBV25-1 and TRBJ2-3; tentative D call: TRBD1 (5 bases). Trimming shortened V by 2 bases and J by 1 base, and 7 bases separated the two germline ends. The germline V gene has CDR1 MGHDK and CDR2 SYGVNS. The CDR3 covers 14 residues. The CDR3 region is CASSELGGTDTQYF. The DNA for the CDR3 is TGTGCCAGCAGTGAACTAGGGGGCACAGATACGCAGTATTTT.

The rearrangement joins TRBV30 to TRBJ1-2, with D maybe TRBD1 (6 bases). Deletions cut 3 bases from V and 3 bases from J, with 11 bases between. Germline V gene lookup returns CDR1 GTSNPN and CDR2 SVGIG (reference sequence). This CDR3 has 13 residues. CDR3 amino acids: CAWSPRTDYGYTF. CDR3 bases: TGTGCCTGGAGCCCAAGGACAGACTATGGCTACACCTTC.